This TCR beta chain derives from a study of T cell responses to AZD1222 COVID-19 vaccine (dated by TCRdb to about 2021). For the wider study: A total of about 250 trial participants underwent TCR sequencing, of whom nearly 210 had received two doses of AZD1222 and 26 had received two doses of the MenACWY control vaccine. Trial participants were enrolled by age into 18-55, 56-69 and 70-plus year subgroups, with 148, 28 and 57 TCR-sequenced participants respectively. Study-wide findings and limitations: In the small 56-69-year group, the increase in depth fell short of significance, most likely because of low power. After two AZD1222 doses, both the breadth and the depth of spike-specific TCRs were significantly higher than at day 0 and than in MenACWY recipients. Conclusions about previously exposed vaccinees are limited, since just five or six AZD1222 recipients were seropositive for SARS-CoV-2 at baseline. CD4 TCRs associated with the vaccine covered the entire spike protein, and the dominant responses were in regions 160-218 and 743-854. Because no samples from the day 14 peak response were available, repertoires could be characterized only after the peak T cell response. Nearly half of unique spike-specific TCRs reportedly recognized epitopes outside regions mutated in the B.1.351 and B.1.1.7 variants. Participants were mostly white British and included more females than males, and it was suggested by the authors that clonal diversity may have been underestimated.

The CDR3 holds 15 amino acids from the cysteine to the phenylalanine. The sequence is cut down to CDR3 DNA, 45 bases in frame from base 1. At the junction V is shortened by 5 bases and J by 9 bases; bases outside the gene matches: 10. Per the germline V gene, MDHEN is the CDR1 and SYDVKM is the CDR2. The CDR3 regions of human TCRbeta chains were analyzed by immunosequencing. In the original analysis: TCRs in the repertoires were matched against a reference library of SARS-CoV-2-specific TCRs that had been generated with the MIRA antigen-specificity platform. Breadth meant the fraction of unique TCRs that were SARS-CoV-2-associated, whereas depth meant the fraction of total T cells that were SARS-CoV-2-associated. Each spike-specific TCR was assigned to its reactive spike region and to a CD4 or CD8 class using the MIRA data. Log10-transformed breadth and depth values were compared by one-way ANOVA with Sidak's multiple comparisons tests. In its TCRdb copy, this immuneACCESS table keeps in-frame sequences only and misses some clones. Where compared with another copy, unresolved V genes explain less than half of these, and the others have no known cause. V and J calls and clone size are as listed in that table; D and trimming were resolved from the DNA. This sample comprises 100,000 to 150,000 clones, about 90% of them detected only once. The top ten constitute 4% to 5.5% of the sample.

Of note for this clone: Its antigen specificity is not known. Per-nucleotide qualities are absent, and no much larger clonotype sits a single base away.

The time point label here, explained by the study, means: baseline before first vaccination. The meaning of the sample's treatment or condition label: meningococcal conjugate vaccine given as trial control. Vaccinee samples came from UK trials COV001 and COV002, including a single-blind randomized controlled phase 2/3 trial of AZD1222 (ChAdOx1 nCoV-19) in healthy adults. For TCRbeta chain sequencing, PBMC samples from trial participants were taken at day 0 and at day 28 after the second dose. This TCR was recovered from an adult in good health. The source material was peripheral blood, sampled on day 0 of MenACWY control vaccination. The chain links TRBV28 with TRBJ1-6, with 7 central nucleotides matching TRBD1. The nucleotide sequence is given as TGTGCCAGCAGTCCCACGACAGGGTTGGGTTCACCCCTCCACTTT. This encodes CASSPTTGLGSPLHF.